This T cell receptor (beta chain) is from a study of monozygotic twins with inflammatory bowel disease. Used for each TCR library was around 3.5 ug of total RNA. TCRdb reprocessed the 5' RACE reads and stores each CDR3 protein as one record, lacking DNA. The sample totals 140,000 to 150,000 distinct CDR3 sequences. Looked up from germline, CDR1 is DFQATT and CDR2 is SNEGSKA (reference sequence). The CDR3 runs to 13 residues. The authors drew over 2 ml of blood from each donor. Total RNA isolation used whole blood (no T cell sorting was performed). The specimen was blood. The V gene is TRBV20-1, the J gene TRBJ2-5; no DNA is available, so the TRBD2 call from TCRdb remains unchecked. The origin of this receptor is a human donor with ulcerative colitis or Crohn's disease, or a healthy co-twin of an affected twin (not recorded which). The CDR3 spells CSAPTSGRETQYF.